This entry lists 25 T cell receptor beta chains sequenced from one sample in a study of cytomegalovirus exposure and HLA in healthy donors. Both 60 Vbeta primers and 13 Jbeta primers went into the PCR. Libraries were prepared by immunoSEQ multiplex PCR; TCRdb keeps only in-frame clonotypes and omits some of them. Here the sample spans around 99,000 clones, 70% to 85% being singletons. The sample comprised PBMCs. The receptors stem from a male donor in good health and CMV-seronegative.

The CDR3 bases are TGTGCCAGCAGCTCATACGGTGAGCAGTACTTC. This sequence encodes CASSSYGEQYF. V is TRBV5-6 and J is TRBJ2-7; D is uncertain. The CDR3 sequence is 11 residues long. In germline, CDR1 is SGHDT, CDR2 YYEEEE. The V gene lost 3 bases and the J gene lost 7 bases, with 8 bases spanning the gap.

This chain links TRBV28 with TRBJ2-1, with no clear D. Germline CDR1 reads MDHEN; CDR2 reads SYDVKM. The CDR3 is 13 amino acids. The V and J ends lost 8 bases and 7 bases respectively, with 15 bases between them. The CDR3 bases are TGTGCCAGCGAAACCTACCTAATAAATGAGCAGTTCTTC. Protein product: CASETYLINEQFF.

The CDR3 bases are TGCGCCAGCAGTGTGTCGGGAGAACGAACTAACACCGGGGAGCTGTTTTTT. Protein product: CASSVSGERTNTGELFF. J is TRBJ2-2 and V is TRBV10-2; TRBD2 might be the D (6 bases). CDR1 is WSHSY and CDR2 is SAAADI in the germline V gene. There are 17 residues in the CDR3. V was trimmed by 4 bases and J by 2 bases, leaving 17 bases between them.

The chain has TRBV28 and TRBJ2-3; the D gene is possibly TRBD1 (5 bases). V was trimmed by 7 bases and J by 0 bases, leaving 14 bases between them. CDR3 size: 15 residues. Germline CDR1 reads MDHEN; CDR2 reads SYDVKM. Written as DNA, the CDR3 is TGTGCCAGCACCACCCAACAGGTCAGCACAGATACGCAGTATTTT. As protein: CASTTQQVSTDTQYF.

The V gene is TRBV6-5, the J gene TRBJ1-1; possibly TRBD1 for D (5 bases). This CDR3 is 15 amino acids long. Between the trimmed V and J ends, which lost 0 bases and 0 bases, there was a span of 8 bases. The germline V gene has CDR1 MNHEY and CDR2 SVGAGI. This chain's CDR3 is CASSYSNRMNTEAFF. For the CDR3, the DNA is TGTGCCAGCAGTTACTCGAACAGGATGAACACTGAAGCTTTCTTT.

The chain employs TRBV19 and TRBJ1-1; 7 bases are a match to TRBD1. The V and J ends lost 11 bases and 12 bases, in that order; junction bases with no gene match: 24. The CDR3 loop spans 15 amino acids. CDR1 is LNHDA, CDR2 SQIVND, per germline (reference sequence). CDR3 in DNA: TGTGCCCGTTTCTCCCAGGGGGTAGAGGTTGCGTATACTTTCTTT. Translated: CARFSQGVEVAYTFF.

This chain's CDR3 is CASSFGLRLAGINEQFF. In DNA form, the CDR3 reads TGTGCCAGCAGTTTCGGACTTAGACTAGCGGGAATCAATGAGCAGTTCTTC. The chain recombines TRBV27 with TRBJ2-1, with 11 bases that match TRBD2. The V gene end was trimmed by 3 bases and the J gene end by 6 bases; junction bases not matched to a gene: 10. Germline assignment: CDR1 MNHEY and CDR2 SMNVEV (reference sequence). CDR3 length equals 17 residues.

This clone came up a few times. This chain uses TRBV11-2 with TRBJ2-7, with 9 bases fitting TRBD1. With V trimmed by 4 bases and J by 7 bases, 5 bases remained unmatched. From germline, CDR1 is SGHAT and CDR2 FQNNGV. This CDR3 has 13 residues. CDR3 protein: CASSSQGAREQYF. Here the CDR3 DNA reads TGTGCCAGCAGCTCACAGGGGGCGCGGGAGCAGTACTTC.

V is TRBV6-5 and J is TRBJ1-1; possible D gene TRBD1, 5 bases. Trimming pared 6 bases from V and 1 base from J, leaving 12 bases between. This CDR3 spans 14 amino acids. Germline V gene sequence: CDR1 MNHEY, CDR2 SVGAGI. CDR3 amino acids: CASSATEANTEAFF. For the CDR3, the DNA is TGTGCCAGCAGCGCGACAGAGGCGAACACTGAAGCTTTCTTT.

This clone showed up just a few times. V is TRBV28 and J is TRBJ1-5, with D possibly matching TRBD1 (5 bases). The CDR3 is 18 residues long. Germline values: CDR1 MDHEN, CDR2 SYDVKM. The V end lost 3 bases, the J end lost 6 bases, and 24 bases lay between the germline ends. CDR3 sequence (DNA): TGTGCCAGCAGTTTTCGTATTTATGGGGGAGGGGAAAGTCAGCCCCAGCATTTT. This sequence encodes CASSFRIYGGGESQPQHF.

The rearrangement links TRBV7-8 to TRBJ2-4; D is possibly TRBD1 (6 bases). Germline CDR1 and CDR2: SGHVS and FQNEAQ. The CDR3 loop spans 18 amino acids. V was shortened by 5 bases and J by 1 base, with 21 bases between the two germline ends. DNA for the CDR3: TGTGCCAGCAGCCCCGCCCTGACAGGCTTGTTGGCCAAAAACATTCAGTACTTC. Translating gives CASSPALTGLLAKNIQYF.

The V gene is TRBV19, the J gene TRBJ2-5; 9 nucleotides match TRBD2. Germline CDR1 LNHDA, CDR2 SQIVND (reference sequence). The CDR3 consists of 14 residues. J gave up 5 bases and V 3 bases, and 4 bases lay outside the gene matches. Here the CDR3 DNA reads TGTGCCAGTAGTATGCCAGGACTAGCGGAGACCCAGTACTTC. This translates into CASSMPGLAETQYF.

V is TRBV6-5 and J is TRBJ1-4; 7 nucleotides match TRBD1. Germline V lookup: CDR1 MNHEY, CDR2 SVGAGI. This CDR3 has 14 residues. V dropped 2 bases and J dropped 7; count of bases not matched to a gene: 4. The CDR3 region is CASSYRGLGEKLFF. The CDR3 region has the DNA TGTGCCAGCAGTTACAGGGGGCTGGGTGAAAAACTGTTTTTT.

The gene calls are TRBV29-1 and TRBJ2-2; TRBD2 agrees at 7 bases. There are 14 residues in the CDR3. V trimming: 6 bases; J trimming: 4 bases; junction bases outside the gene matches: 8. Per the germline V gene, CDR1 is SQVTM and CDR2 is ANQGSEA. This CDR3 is CSVRREGLTGELFF. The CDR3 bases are TGCAGCGTCAGAAGGGAGGGTCTCACCGGGGAGCTGTTTTTT.

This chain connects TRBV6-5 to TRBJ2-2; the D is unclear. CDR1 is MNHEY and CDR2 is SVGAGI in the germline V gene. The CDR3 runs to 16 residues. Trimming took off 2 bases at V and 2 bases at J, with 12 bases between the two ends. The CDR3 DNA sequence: TGTGCCAGCAGTTACAATCTGGGCAGAAACACCGGGGAGCTGTTTTTT. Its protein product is CASSYNLGRNTGELFF.

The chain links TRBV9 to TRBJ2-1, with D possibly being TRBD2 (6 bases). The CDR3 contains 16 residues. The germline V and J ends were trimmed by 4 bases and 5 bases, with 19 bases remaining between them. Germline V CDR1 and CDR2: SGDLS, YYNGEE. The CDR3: CASSPRGLVGDNEQFF. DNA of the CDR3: TGTGCCAGCAGCCCCCGGGGACTGGTGGGGGACAATGAGCAGTTCTTC.

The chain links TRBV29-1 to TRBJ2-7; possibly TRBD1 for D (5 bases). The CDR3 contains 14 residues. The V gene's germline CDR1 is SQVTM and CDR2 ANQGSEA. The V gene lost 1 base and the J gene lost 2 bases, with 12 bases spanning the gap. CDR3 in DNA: TGCAGCGTTGAAGTCCGGGCAGGGACCTACGAGCAGTACTTC. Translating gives CSVEVRAGTYEQYF.

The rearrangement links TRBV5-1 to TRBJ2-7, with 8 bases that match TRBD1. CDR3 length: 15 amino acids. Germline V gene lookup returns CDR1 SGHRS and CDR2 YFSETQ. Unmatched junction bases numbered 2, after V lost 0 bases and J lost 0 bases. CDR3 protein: CASSLGDRSSYEQYF. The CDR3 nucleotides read TGCGCCAGCAGCTTGGGGGACAGGAGCTCCTACGAGCAGTACTTC.

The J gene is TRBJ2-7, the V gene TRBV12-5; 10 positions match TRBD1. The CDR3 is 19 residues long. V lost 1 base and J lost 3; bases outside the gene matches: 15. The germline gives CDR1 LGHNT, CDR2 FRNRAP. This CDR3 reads CASGLEIRKTGGRDYEQYF. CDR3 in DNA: TGTGCTAGTGGTTTGGAAATACGAAAGACAGGGGGCAGGGACTACGAGCAGTACTTC.

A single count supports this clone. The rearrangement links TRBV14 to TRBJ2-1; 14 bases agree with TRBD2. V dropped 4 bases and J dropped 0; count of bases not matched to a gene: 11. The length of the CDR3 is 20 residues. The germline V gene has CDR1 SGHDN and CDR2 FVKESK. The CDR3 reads CASSPVGGLAGGSSYNEQFF. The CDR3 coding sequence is TGTGCCAGCAGCCCGGTAGGAGGACTAGCGGGAGGCTCCTCCTACAATGAGCAGTTCTTC.

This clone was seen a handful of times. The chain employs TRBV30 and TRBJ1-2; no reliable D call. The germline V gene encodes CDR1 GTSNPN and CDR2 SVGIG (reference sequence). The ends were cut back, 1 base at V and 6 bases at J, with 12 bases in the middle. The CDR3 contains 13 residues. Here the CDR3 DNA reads TGTGCCTGGAGTGACCAGGTCTGGCATGGCTACACCTTC. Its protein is CAWSDQVWHGYTF.

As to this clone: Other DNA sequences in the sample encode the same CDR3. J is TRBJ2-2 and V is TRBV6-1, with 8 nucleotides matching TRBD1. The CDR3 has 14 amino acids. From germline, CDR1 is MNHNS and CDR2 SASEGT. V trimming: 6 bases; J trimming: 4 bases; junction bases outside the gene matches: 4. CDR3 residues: CASSTGGVTGELFF. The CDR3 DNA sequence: TGTGCCAGCAGCACAGGGGGAGTCACCGGGGAGCTGTTTTTT.

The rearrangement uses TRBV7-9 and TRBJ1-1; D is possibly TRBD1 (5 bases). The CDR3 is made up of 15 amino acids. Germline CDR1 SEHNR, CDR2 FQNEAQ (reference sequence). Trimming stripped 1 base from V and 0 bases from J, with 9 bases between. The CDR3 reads CASSLVGGVNTEAFF. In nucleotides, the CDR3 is TGTGCCAGCAGCTTAGTGGGGGGGGTGAACACTGAAGCTTTCTTT.

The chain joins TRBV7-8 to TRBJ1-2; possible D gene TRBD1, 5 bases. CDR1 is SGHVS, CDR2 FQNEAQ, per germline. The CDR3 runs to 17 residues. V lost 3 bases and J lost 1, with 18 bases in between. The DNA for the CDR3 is TGTGCCAGCAGCTTCGGGACTAGCCAAGTCGGTAACTATGGCTACACCTTC. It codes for CASSFGTSQVGNYGYTF.

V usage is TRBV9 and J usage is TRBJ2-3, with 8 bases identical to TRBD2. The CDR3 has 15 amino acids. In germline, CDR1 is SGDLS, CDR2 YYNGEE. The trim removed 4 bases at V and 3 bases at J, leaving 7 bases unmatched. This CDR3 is CASSQASGWTDTQYF. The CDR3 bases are TGTGCCAGCAGCCAAGCTAGCGGGTGGACAGATACGCAGTATTTT.